This entry describes one T cell receptor (beta chain). The sample originates from a study of cytomegalovirus exposure and HLA in healthy donors. The primer mix had 60 Vbeta and 13 Jbeta primers. Authors' methods: Unique TCR beta chains numbered roughly 80 million in a later analysis, with around 10 million shared. Using immunoSEQ multiplex PCR, the repertoire was profiled, and TCRdb retains in-frame clones only, with some absent. The V and J calls and clone size come from that table; D and trimming were worked out from the DNA. The sample holds about 140,000 clones, more than 60% seen once. V shed 5 bases and J 3 bases; nucleotides not matched to a gene: 10. Germline lookup yields CDR1 LNHDA and CDR2 SQIVND (reference sequence). This CDR3 region has 18 residues.

The TCR was taken from a man aged 18 to 29 in good health and CMV-seropositive. Sequencing was done on a sample of PBMCs. This chain connects TRBV19 to TRBJ2-2, with 12 bases fitting TRBD1. CDR3 residues: CASSPRDRGRWDTGELFF. CDR3 nucleotide sequence: TGTGCCAGTAGTCCCCGGGACAGGGGGCGATGGGACACCGGGGAGCTGTTTTTT.